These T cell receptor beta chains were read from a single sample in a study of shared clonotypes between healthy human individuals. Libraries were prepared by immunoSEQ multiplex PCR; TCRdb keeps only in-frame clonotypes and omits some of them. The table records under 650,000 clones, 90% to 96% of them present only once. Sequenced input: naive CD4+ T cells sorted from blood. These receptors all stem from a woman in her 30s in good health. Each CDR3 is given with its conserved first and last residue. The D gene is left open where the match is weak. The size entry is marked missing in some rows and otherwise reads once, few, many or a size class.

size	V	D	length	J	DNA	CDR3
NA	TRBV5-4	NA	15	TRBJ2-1	TGTGCCAGCAGCTTGGAAGCAGGCTCCTACAATGAGCAGTTCTTC	CASSLEAGSYNEQFF
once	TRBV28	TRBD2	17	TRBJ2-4	TGTGCCAGCAGTTCCCCGACTAGCGGGAGAATTGAAAACATTCAGTACTTC	CASSSPTSGRIENIQYF
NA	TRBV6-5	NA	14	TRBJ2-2	TGTGCCAGCAGGCGACTAGGGGCCACCGGGGAGCTGTTTTTT	CASRRLGATGELFF
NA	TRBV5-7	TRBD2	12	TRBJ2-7	TGTGCCAGCAGCTTGCTAGCGGGCGAGCAGTACTTC	CASSLLAGEQYF
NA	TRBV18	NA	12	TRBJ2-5	TGTGCCAGCTCACCACCGGGGGGGACCCAGTACTTC	CASSPPGGTQYF
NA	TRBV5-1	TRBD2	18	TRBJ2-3	TGCGCCAGCAGCTTGTCTGCTAGCGGGAGACCGAGCACAGATACGCAGTATTTT	CASSLSASGRPSTDTQYF
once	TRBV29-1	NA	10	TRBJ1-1	TGCAGCACTACTTACACTGAAGCTTTCTTT	CSTTYTEAFF
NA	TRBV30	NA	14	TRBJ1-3	TGTGCCTGGAGTGTCGGACATCAGGGAAACACCATATATTTT	CAWSVGHQGNTIYF
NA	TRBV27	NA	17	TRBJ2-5	TGTGCCAGCAGTAAGGGGCTCGTTTTTTCAAAGAAAGAGACCCAGTACTTC	CASSKGLVFSKKETQYF
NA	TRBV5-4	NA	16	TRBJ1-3	TGTGCCAGCAGCTCCACGAAACAGGGTCCGGGAAACACCATATATTTT	CASSSTKQGPGNTIYF
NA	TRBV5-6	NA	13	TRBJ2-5	TGTGCCAGCAGCTTGTTCAGGGGTGAGACCCAGTACTTC	CASSLFRGETQYF
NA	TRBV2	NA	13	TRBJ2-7	TGTGCCAGCAGTGAGGCAGAAATCTACGAGCAGTACTTC	CASSEAEIYEQYF
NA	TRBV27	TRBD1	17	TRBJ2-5	TGTGCCAGCAGTTTATTGGCTCGACAGGGAAGACAAGAGACCCAGTACTTC	CASSLLARQGRQETQYF
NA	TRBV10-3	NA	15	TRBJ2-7	TGTGCCATCAGTGCTAGGTCAGATACCCCGGGGGAGCAGTACTTC	CAISARSDTPGEQYF
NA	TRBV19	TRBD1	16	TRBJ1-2	TGTGCCAGTAGTATACATCAAGGGGGCAAAGACTATGGCTACACCTTC	CASSIHQGGKDYGYTF
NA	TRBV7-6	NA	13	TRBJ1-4	TGTGCCAGCAGCCGACAGCGTAATGAAAAACTGTTTTTT	CASSRQRNEKLFF
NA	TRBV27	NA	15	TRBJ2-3	TGTGCCAGCAGTTTATACCCTAGAGGCACAGATACGCAGTATTTT	CASSLYPRGTDTQYF
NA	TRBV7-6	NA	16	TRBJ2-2	TGTGCCAGCAGACTAGATAGGGACCGATTCTCCGGGGAGCTGTTTTTT	CASRLDRDRFSGELFF
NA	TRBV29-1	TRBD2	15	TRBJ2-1	TGCAGCGTTGGAGCCGGGACTAGCGGCTACAATGAGCAGTTCTTC	CSVGAGTSGYNEQFF
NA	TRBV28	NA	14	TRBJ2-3	TGTGCCAGCAACGGGAGAGGGGGCACAGATACGCAGTATTTT	CASNGRGGTDTQYF
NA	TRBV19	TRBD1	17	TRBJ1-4	TGTGCCAGTAGTCGCCGGGACAGGGGGTTAACTAATGAAAAACTGTTTTTT	CASSRRDRGLTNEKLFF
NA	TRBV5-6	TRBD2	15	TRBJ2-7	TGTGCCAGCAGCTCTTTGTTTGGGAGGGCCGAAGAGCAGTACTTC	CASSSLFGRAEEQYF
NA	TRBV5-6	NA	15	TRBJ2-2	TGTGCCAGCAGCTTGGTCCAGGGTGACACCGGGGAGCTGTTTTTT	CASSLVQGDTGELFF
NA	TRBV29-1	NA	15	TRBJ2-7	TGCAGCGTTGAACCTCTGGCGGGCGCACGGTACGAGCAGTACTTC	CSVEPLAGARYEQYF
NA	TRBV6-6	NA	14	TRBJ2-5	TGTGCCAGCAGTTACTCGGGGAAGGTAGAGACCCAGTACTTC	CASSYSGKVETQYF
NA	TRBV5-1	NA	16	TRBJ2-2	TGCGCCAGCAGCTTGTATACGGTAGGGAACACCGGGGAGCTGTTTTTT	CASSLYTVGNTGELFF
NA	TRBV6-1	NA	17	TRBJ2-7	TGTGCCAGCAGTGAAAGATTGGGGAGAACAGAGGGGGGCGAGCAGTACTTC	CASSERLGRTEGGEQYF
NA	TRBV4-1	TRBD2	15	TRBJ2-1	TGCGCCAGCAGCGTGCGGAGACTAGCGGACAATGAGCAGTTCTTC	CASSVRRLADNEQFF
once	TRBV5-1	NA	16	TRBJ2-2	TGCGCCAGCAGCTTGGTGGGGACATCGAACACCGGGGAGCTGTTTTTT	CASSLVGTSNTGELFF
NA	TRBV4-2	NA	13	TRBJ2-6	TGTGCCAGCAGCCTCGTTGGGGCCAACGTCCTGACTTTC	CASSLVGANVLTF
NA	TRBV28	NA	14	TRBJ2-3	TGTGCCAGCAGCCGTGCGGGAACGGCAGATACGCAGTATTTT	CASSRAGTADTQYF
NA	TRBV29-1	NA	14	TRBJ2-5	TGCAGCGTGACGAGCAGGGAGGTTTTGGAGACCCAGTACTTC	CSVTSREVLETQYF
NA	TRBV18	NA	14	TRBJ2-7	TGTGCCAGCTCACCAAATCGGGCAGGCTACGAGCAGTACTTC	CASSPNRAGYEQYF
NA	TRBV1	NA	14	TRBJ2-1	TGCACCCTACTAGGGGGAGGGCCTCTGGATGAGCAGTTCTTC	CTLLGGGPLDEQFF
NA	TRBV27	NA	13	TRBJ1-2	TGTGCCAGCAGTCCACGGGACCCGTACGGCTACACCTTC	CASSPRDPYGYTF